The sequence of this T cell receptor beta chain was determined in a study of response to subunit inactivated influenza vaccine (dated by TCRdb to the late 2010s). Background on the whole study: Deep quantitative profiling of the T cell receptor repertoire was used in the study to follow responses to a trivalent subunit inactivated influenza vaccine.

For this clonotype: The antigen it binds to is not known. Base-call qualities are not available, and no considerably larger clone is one nucleotide away.

Library creation used RT-PCR. The reads were generated on an Illumina HiSeq 2500. TCRdb trimmed the raw reads at Q25, called clones with MiXCR and kept productive beta chains. All rows with the same CDR3 protein become a single entry with the most common DNA and genes. The sample contains about 700,000 distinct CDR3 sequences, approximately 15% of them found a single time. The top ten clonotypes cover around 6.5% of the sample. Here is what the overall study found, with its caveats: It was suggested by the authors that each seasonal influenza vaccination may recruit only a limited number of new T cells.

The receptor was isolated from a middle-aged man who received an inactivated influenza vaccine. Donor details come from another sample of the same person, matched by shared clones. This specimen consisted of PBMCs from blood, obtained 14 days before vaccination.

At the DNA level, the sequence is TGCAGTGCTAGAGCAGCCGGGACGGATACGCAGTATTTT. Its translation reads: CSARAAGTDTQYF. The sequence joins TRBV20-1 to TRBJ2-3, with the D gene possibly TRBD1 or TRBD2, each one fitting 5 bases. Looking up the germline V gene (reference sequence) yields CDR1 DFQATT and CDR2 SNEGSKA. Inclusive of the bounding cysteine and phenylalanine, the CDR3 is 13 residues long. Here the CDR3 DNA is all that survives: 39 bases in frame from base 1. V is clipped by 1 base and J by 6 bases, and the sequence between their germline boundaries is 11 bases long.